This TCR beta chain was sequenced for a study of cytomegalovirus exposure and HLA in healthy donors. Notes on this clone: The antigen remains unidentified.

The CDR3 is 18 amino acids. Germline V gene sequence: CDR1 SGHVS, CDR2 FNYEAQ. The V and J ends lost 5 bases and 5 bases, in that order; junction bases with no gene match: 17. While unrecorded immune exposures were likely, the donors were nominally healthy when sampled. Points from the study as a whole: The investigators catalogued 150 to 200 TCR beta chains as cytomegalovirus-associated. TCR beta V- and J-gene trimming was later associated with a missense DCLRE1C variant. Data from an earlier analysis indicated that most TCR beta V segments were productive either about 90% or about 30% of the time.

With 60 Vbeta and 13 Jbeta primers, the PCR was carried out. Using immunoSEQ multiplex PCR, the repertoire was profiled, and TCRdb retains in-frame clones only, with some absent. The repertoire has over 100,000 clones, approximately 76% of them found once; the top ten carry approximately 5%. The sequence was obtained from a woman aged 18-29 years in good health and CMV-seropositive. This chain uses TRBV7-6 with TRBJ2-7, with TRBD2 matching over 11 bases. Sample: PBMCs. As DNA, the CDR3 is TGTGCCAGCAGCAGGGAGATGGTAGCGGGAGGGTTCGGCGACGAGCAGTACTTC. Its protein is CASSREMVAGGFGDEQYF.